This T cell receptor beta chain was profiled in a study of graft-versus-host responses after intestinal transplantation. TCRdb keeps only in-frame clones here, not all; method: immunoSEQ multiplex PCR. The sample lists about 100,000 clones, roughly nine tenths occurring once. This CDR3 region has 16 residues. The J segment lost 5 bases and the V segment lost 0 bases, leaving 8 bases of the junction unmatched. The germline gives CDR1 SGHNT, CDR2 YENEEA. Comments on this clone: What it recognizes is unknown.

J is TRBJ2-7 and V is TRBV11-3; the match to TRBD1 covers 9 bases. Sequenced here: unstimulated CD4+ T cells sorted from spleen or lymph node cells, sampled before transplant. This clonotype was sampled from a human donor who was the organ donor for an intestinal transplant. In DNA form, the CDR3 reads TGTGCCAGCAGCTTAGAACTCCGGGACAGGGTCGACGAGCAGTACTTC. This gives the protein CASSLELRDRVDEQYF.